The sequence of this TCR beta chain was determined in a study of cytomegalovirus exposure and HLA in healthy donors. Looking at the study overall: Unique TCRs from HLA-typed donors, roughly 87 million of them, were held in an early data release.

General observations from the study: The productive fraction for most TCR beta V segments was about 87% or about 30% in an earlier analysis.

Between the trimmed V and J ends, which lost 0 bases and 4 bases, there was a span of 7 bases. This CDR3 is built from 14 residues. From germline, CDR1 is SGHKS and CDR2 YYEKEE (reference sequence). This clone came up once. The antigen is unknown. PCR employed 60 Vbeta and 13 Jbeta primers. Profiled with immunoSEQ multiplex PCR; TCRdb holds only in-frame clones, not every one. The sample comprises about 77,000 clones, over 60% of which are singletons, and 4% to 4.5% rests with the top ten. The sequence derives from a man aged 35 to 55 in good health and CMV-seronegative. The specimen sequenced was PBMCs. The rearrangement joins TRBV5-5 to TRBJ2-2, with D possibly matching TRBD1 (5 bases). The CDR3 is CASSLGQPTGELFF. The CDR3 DNA sequence: TGTGCCAGCAGCTTGGGACAGCCCACCGGGGAGCTGTTTTTT.